The 9 T cell receptor beta chains below come from one sample, sequenced in a study of cytomegalovirus exposure and HLA in healthy donors. Primers included in the PCR were 60 Vbeta and 13 Jbeta primers. Produced via immunoSEQ multiplex PCR; TCRdb's table is partial and in-frame only. The data show around 140,000 clones, more than 60% seen once. The sample taken for sequencing was PBMCs. The receptors shown here come from a woman aged 55-70 years in good health and CMV-seronegative.

This rearrangement joins TRBV5-6 to TRBJ1-2, with 9 bases identical to TRBD1. Germline V gives CDR1 SGHDT, CDR2 YYEEEE. The CDR3 extends over 14 amino acids. The trim removed 0 bases at V and 4 bases at J, leaving 1 base unmatched. The CDR3 DNA reads TGTGCCAGCAGCTTGGGGGGACAGGGCTATGGCTACACCTTC. Translation gives CASSLGGQGYGYTF.

V usage is TRBV19 and J usage is TRBJ1-5; D uncertain. Per germline, CDR1 LNHDA and CDR2 SQIVND (reference sequence). V was clipped by 4 bases and J by 0 bases, with 10 bases between them. The CDR3 runs 15 residues. The DNA for the CDR3 is TGTGCCAGTAGTAGGGAGGTTTATAGCAATCAGCCCCAGCATTTT. This translates into CASSREVYSNQPQHF.

This chain links TRBV5-8 with TRBJ1-2; 7 positions match TRBD1. There are 13 residues in the CDR3. Trimming removed 2 bases from V and 8 bases from J; junction bases left unmatched: 6. Looked up from germline, CDR1 is SGHTS and CDR2 is YDEGEE. The CDR3 coding sequence is TGTGCCAGCAGCTTACAGGGGATTGGGGGCTACACCTTC. As protein: CASSLQGIGGYTF.

This sequence joins TRBV29-1 and TRBJ1-2, with 9 bases aligning to TRBD1. Trimming cost V 4 bases and J 2 bases; bases outside gene matches: 2. This CDR3 comprises 13 residues. Germline CDR1 is SQVTM and CDR2 is ANQGSEA. CDR3 in amino acids: CSVAGTGNYGYTF. The CDR3 coding sequence is TGCAGCGTTGCCGGGACAGGGAACTATGGCTACACCTTC. Filled out from reference TRBV29-1 and TRBJ1-2, the complete variable domain reads SAVISQKPSRDICQRGTSLTIQCQVDSQVTMMFWYRQQPGQSLTLIATANQGSEATYESGFVIDKFPISRPNLTFSTLTVSNMSPEDSSIYLCSVAGTGNYGYTFGSGTRLTVV.

Written as DNA, the CDR3 is TGTGCCAGCAGTGAAGTGCGGACAGGTCCTGGCTACACCTTC. Translation: CASSEVRTGPGYTF. The chain recombines TRBV6-1 with TRBJ1-2, with 7 nucleotides matching TRBD1. The CDR3 extends over 14 amino acids. Germline V gene data show CDR1 as MNHNS and CDR2 as SASEGT. V was pared by 1 base and J by 7 bases, with 6 bases of the junction left unmatched.

The rearrangement links TRBV19 to TRBJ1-4, with 10 bases identical to TRBD1. The CDR3 is 16 residues long. Germline CDR1 is LNHDA and CDR2 is SQIVND (reference sequence). Germline trimming cut 6 bases from V and 0 bases from J; bases unmatched to any gene: 4. In nucleotides, the CDR3 is TGTGCCAGTAGCCGAGGACAGGGGGCAACTAATGAAAAACTGTTTTTT. Translating it yields CASSRGQGATNEKLFF.

This clone was found a few times. The chain has TRBV9 and TRBJ2-7, with a tentative D call TRBD1 (6 bases). The CDR3 runs 15 residues. The germline V gene encodes CDR1 SGDLS and CDR2 YYNGEE. Trimming removed 3 bases from V and 0 bases from J, with 13 bases in between. The CDR3 spells CASSATGRFSYEQYF. CDR3 sequence (DNA): TGTGCCAGCAGCGCGACAGGCAGGTTCTCCTACGAGCAGTACTTC.

The J gene is TRBJ1-2, the V gene TRBV5-1; 7 positions match TRBD1. The CDR3 totals 15 residues. V gave up 3 bases and J gave up 4 bases; unmatched junction bases: 9. Germline V gene data show CDR1 as SGHRS and CDR2 as YFSETQ. CDR3 region: CASSSERGRGYGYTF. CDR3 DNA: TGCGCCAGCAGCTCGGAGAGGGGGCGCGGCTATGGCTACACCTTC.

This rearrangement joins TRBV6-1 to TRBJ2-5; 9 nucleotides agree with TRBD2. Germline-derived CDR1 and CDR2 are MNHNS and SASEGT. V was pared by 8 bases and J by 7 bases, with 8 bases of the junction left unmatched. The CDR3 contains 13 residues. CDR3 nucleotides: TGTGCCAGCTTGAGGCGGGAGGGGGGGACCCAGTACTTC. Translated: CASLRREGGTQYF.